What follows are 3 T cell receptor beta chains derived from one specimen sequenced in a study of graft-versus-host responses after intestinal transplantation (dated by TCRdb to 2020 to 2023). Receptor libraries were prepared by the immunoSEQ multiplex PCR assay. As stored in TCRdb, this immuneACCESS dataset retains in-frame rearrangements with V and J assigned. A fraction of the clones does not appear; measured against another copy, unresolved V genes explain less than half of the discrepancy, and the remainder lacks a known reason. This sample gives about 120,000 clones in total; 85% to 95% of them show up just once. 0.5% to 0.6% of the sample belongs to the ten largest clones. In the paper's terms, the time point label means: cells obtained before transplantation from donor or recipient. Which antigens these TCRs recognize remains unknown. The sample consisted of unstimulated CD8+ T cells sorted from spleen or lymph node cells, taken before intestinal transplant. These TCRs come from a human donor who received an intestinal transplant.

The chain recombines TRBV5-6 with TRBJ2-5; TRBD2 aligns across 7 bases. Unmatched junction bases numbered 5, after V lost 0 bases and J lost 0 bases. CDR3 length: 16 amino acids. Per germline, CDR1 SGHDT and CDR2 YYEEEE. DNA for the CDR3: TGTGCCAGCAGCTTGGCCGGACTAGGATACCAAGAGACCCAGTACTTC. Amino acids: CASSLAGLGYQETQYF.

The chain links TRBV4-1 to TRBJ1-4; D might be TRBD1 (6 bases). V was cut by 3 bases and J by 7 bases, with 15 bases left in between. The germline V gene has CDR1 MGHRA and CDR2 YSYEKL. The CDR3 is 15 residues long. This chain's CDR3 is CASSQSTGVSEKLFF. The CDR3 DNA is TGCGCCAGCAGCCAGTCGACAGGAGTAAGTGAAAAACTGTTTTTT.

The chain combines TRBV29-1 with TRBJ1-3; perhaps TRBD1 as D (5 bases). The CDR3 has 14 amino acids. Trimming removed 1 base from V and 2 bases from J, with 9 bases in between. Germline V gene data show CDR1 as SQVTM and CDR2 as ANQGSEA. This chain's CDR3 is CSVEGGETGNTIYF. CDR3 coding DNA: TGCAGCGTTGAAGGGGGGGAGACTGGAAACACCATATATTTT.